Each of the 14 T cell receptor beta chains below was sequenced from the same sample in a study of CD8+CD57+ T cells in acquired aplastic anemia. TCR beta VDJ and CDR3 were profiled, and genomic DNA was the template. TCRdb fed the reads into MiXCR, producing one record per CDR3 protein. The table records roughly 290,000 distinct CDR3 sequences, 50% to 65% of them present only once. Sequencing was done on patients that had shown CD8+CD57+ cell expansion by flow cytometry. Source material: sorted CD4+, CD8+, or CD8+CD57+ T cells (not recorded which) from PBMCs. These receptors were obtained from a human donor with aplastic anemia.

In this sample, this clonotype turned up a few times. DNA of the CDR3: TGCGCCAGCAGCTTGGGGGACAGGGTGGACACTGAAGCTTTCTTT. It codes for CASSLGDRVDTEAFF. This sequence joins TRBV5-1 and TRBJ1-1; 9 bases agree with TRBD1. Germline trimming cut 0 bases from V and 3 bases from J; bases unmatched to any gene: 3. The germline V gene has CDR1 SGHRS and CDR2 YFSETQ. This CDR3 spans 15 amino acids.

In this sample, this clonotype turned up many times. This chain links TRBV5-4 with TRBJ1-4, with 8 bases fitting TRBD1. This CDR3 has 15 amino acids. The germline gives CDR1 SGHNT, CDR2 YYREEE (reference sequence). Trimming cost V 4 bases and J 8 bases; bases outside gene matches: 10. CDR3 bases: TGTGCCAGCAGCGTATCCCGACAGGGGATAGAAAAACTGTTTTTT. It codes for CASSVSRQGIEKLFF.

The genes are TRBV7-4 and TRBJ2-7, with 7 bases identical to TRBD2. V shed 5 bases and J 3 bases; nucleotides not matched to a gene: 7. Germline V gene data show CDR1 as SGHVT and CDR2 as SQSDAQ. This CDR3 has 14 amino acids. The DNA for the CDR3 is TGTGCCAGCAGCCGTGGACTAGTGGGCTACGAGCAGTACTTC. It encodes CASSRGLVGYEQYF.

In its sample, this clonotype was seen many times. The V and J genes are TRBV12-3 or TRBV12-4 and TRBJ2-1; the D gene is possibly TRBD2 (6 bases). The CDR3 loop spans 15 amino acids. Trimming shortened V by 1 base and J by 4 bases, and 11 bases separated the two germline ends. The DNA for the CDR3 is TGTGCCAGCAGTTTAGAGGGCGGGAAGTACAATGAGCAGTTCTTC. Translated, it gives CASSLEGGKYNEQFF.

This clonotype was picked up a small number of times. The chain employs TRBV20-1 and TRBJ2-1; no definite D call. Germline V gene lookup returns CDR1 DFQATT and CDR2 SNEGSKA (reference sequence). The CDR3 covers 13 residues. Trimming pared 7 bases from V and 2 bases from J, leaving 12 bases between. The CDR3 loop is CSGLGPPYNEQFF. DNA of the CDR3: TGCAGTGGGCTAGGGCCCCCCTACAATGAGCAGTTCTTC.

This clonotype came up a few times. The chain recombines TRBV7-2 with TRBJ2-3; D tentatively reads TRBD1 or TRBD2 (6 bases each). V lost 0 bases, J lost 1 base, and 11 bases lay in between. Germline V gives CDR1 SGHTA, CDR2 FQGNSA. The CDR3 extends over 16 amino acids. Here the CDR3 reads CASSLARGEGTDTQYF. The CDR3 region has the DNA TGTGCCAGCAGCTTAGCGAGGGGGGAGGGCACAGATACGCAGTATTTT.

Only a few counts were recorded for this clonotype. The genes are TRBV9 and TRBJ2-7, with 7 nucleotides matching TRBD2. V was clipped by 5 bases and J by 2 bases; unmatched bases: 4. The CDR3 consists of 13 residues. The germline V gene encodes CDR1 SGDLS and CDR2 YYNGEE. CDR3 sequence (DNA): TGTGCCAGCAGTGCGGGAGCCACCTACGAGCAGTACTTC. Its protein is CASSAGATYEQYF.

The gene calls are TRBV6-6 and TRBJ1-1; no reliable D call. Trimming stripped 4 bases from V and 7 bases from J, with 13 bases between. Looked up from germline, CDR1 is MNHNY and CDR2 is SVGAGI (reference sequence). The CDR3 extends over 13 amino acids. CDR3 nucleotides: TGTGCCAGCAGTTGCTGGGCAGCCAGTGAAGCTTTCTTT. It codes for CASSCWAASEAFF.

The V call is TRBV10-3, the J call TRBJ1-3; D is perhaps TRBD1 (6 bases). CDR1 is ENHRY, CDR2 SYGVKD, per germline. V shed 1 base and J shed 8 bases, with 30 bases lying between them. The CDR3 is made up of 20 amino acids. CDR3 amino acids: CAISEWAPNLTGRYGYTIYF. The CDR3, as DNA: TGTGCCATCAGTGAGTGGGCTCCAAACCTAACAGGGAGGTATGGCTACACCATATATTTT.

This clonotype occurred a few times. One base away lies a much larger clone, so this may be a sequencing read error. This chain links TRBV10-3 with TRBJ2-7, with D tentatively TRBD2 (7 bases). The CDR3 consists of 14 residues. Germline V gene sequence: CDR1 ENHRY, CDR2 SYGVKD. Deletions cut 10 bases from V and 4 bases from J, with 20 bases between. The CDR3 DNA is TGTGCCAGCAAAACTGACGGGGGGCGGTACGAGCAGTACTTC. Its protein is CASKTDGGRYEQYF.

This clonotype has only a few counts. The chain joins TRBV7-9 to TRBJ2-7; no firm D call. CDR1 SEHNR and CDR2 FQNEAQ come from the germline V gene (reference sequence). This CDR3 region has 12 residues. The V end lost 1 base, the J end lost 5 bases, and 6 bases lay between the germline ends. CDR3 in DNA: TGTGCCAGCAGCTTAGGTCCAAACGAGCAGTACTTC. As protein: CASSLGPNEQYF.

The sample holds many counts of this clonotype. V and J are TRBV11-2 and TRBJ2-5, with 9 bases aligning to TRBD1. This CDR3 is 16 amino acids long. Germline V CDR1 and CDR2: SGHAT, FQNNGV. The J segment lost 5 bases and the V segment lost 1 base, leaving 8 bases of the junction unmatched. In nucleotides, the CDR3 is TGTGCCAGCAGCTTAGGCTCGGGACAGGGCGGTGAGACCCAGTACTTC. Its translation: CASSLGSGQGGETQYF.

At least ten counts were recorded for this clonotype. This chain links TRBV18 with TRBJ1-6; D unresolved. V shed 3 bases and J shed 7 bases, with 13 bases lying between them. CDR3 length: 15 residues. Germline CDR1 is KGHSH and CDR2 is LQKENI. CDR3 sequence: CASSPKQSTNSPLHF. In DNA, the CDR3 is TGTGCCAGCTCACCTAAACAGAGCACGAATTCACCCCTCCACTTT.

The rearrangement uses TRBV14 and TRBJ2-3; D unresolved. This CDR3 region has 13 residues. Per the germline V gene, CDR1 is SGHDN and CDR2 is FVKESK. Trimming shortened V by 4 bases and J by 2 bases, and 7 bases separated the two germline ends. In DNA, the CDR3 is TGTGCCAGCAGCCCGACTCACACAGATACGCAGTATTTT. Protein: CASSPTHTDTQYF.